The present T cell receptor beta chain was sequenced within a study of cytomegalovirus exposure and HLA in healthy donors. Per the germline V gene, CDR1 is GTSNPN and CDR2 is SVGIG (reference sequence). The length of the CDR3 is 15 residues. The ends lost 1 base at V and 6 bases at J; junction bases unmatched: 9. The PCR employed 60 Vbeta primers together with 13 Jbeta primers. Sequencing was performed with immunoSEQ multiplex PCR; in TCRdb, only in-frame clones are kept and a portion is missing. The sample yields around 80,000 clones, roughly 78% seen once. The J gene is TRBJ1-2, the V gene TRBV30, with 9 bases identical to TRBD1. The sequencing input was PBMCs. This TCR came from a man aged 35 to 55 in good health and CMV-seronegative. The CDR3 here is CAWSGLTGGFDGYTF. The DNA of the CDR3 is TGTGCCTGGAGTGGGTTGACAGGGGGATTCGATGGCTACACCTTC.